Described below is a single T cell receptor (beta chain) sequence and its context. Its antigen is unidentified. The entry originates in a study of post-analysis software for immune sequencing data. Findings and limits, study-wide: Among roughly five TRBV segments more frequent in patients than controls were TRBV5-6, TRBV5-1 and TRBV20-1. There was significantly lower normalized Chao1 diversity in multiple sclerosis patients than in controls. Strong same-batch co-clustering of samples appeared with F measure clustering.

Trimming removed 6 bases from V and 4 bases from J; junction bases left unmatched: 12. Germline V lookup: CDR1 SQVTM, CDR2 ANQGSEA. The CDR3 is 14 residues long. Sequencing libraries made from TCR beta cDNA carried unique molecular identifiers. Some 500,000 cDNA molecules were recovered from an input of roughly 0.85 to 10 million T cells. TCRdb used MiXCR to reprocess the PCR reads, holding one entry per CDR3 protein. Of fewer than 850,000 distinct CDR3 sequences detected, 25% to 30% appear once; the ten largest clones hold more than 0.45%. What was sequenced was blood. The chain is built from TRBV29-1 and TRBJ2-7, with 7 bases lining up with TRBD2. The sequence derives from a girl aged 10-17 years with multiple sclerosis. In DNA, the CDR3 is TGCAGCGTGCAAAACCGGGACTACTGGTACGAGCAGTACTTC. Translated: CSVQNRDYWYEQYF.